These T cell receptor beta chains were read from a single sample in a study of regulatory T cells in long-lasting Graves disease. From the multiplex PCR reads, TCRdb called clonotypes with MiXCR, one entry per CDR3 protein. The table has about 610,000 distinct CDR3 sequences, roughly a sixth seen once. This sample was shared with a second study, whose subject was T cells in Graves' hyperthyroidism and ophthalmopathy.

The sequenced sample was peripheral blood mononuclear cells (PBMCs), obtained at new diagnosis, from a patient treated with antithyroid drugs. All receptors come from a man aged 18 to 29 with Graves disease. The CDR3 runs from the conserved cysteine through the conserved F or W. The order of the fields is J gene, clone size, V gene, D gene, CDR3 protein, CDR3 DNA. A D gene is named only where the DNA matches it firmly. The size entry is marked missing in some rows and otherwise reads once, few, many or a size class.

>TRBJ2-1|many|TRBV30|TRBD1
CASYSGQGHNEQFF
TGTGCCTCATACTCGGGACAGGGGCACAATGAGCAGTTCTTC
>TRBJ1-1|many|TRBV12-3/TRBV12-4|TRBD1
CASSLQGASEAFF
TGTGCCAGCAGTCTACAGGGGGCTTCCGAAGCTTTCTTT
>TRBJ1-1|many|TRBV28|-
CASSLQGRAFF
TGTGCCAGCAGTTTGCAGGGGAGGGCTTTCTTT
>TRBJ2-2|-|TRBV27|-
CASSLLGAGELFF
TGTGCCAGCAGTTTACTCGGGGCCGGGGAGCTGTTTTTT
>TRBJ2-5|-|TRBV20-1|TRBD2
CSARRLAGSGETQYF
TGCAGTGCCCGAAGACTAGCGGGTTCGGGGGAGACCCAGTACTTC
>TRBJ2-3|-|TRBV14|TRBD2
CASSQSSAASGRARTDTQYF
TGTGCCAGCAGCCAATCCAGCGCGGCTAGCGGGAGGGCCCGCACAGATACGCAGTATTTT
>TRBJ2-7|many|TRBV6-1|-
CASKPDVGLPTYEQYF
TGTGCCAGCAAGCCCGATGTGGGGTTACCTACCTACGAGCAGTACTTC
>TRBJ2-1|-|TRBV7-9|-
CASSLTRGRGPSYNEQFF
TGTGCCAGCAGCCTCACCAGGGGACGGGGCCCCTCCTACAATGAGCAGTTCTTC
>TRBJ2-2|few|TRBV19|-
CASSIGQRNTGELFF
TGTGCCAGTAGTATTGGGCAGCGGAACACCGGGGAGCTGTTTTTT
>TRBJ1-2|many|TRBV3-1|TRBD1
CASSQFDRANYGYTF
TGTGCCAGCAGCCAATTCGACAGGGCGAACTATGGCTACACCTTC
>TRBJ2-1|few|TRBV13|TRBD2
CASSSGLAGHSSYNEQFF
TGTGCCAGCAGCTCCGGACTAGCGGGACATAGCTCCTACAATGAGCAGTTCTTC
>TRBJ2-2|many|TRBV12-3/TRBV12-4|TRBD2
CASSPLAGYAGGPGFHTGELFF
TGTGCCAGCAGTCCCTTAGCGGGGTATGCGGGAGGGCCCGGTTTCCACACCGGGGAGCTGTTTTTT
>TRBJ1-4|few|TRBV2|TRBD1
CASQDRDPGRSKKLFF
TGTGCCAGCCAGGACAGGGACCCGGGCAGGTCTAAAAAACTGTTTTTT
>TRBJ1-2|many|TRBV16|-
CASSQSEGYGYTF
TGTGCCAGCAGCCAATCAGAAGGCTATGGCTACACCTTC
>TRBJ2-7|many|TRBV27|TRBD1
CASRTGFYEQYF
TGTGCCAGCAGGACAGGGTTTTACGAGCAGTACTTC
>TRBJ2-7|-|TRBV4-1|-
CASSQRGFGEQYF
TGCGCCAGCAGCCAAAGGGGGTTTGGTGAGCAGTACTTC
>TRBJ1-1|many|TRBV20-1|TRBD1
CSARRGTGGTEAFF
TGCAGTGCCCGAAGAGGGACAGGGGGAACTGAAGCTTTCTTT
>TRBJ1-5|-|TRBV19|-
CASKSYPGGGNQPQHF
TGTGCCAGTAAGTCTTATCCAGGCGGCGGCAATCAGCCCCAGCATTTT
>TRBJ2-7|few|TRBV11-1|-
CASSLGSRASYEQYF
TGTGCCAGCAGCTTAGGCAGCCGAGCCTCCTACGAGCAGTACTTC
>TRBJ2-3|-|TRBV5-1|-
CASSHSDADTQYF
TGCGCCAGCAGCCATAGTGACGCAGATACGCAGTATTTT
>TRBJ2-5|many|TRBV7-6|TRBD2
CASSLGVFGLAGVMETQYF
TGTGCCAGCAGCTTAGGGGTCTTCGGACTAGCGGGAGTAATGGAGACCCAGTACTTC
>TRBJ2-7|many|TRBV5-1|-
CASSLTNRDEQYF
TGCGCCAGCAGCTTGACGAACCGGGACGAGCAGTACTTC
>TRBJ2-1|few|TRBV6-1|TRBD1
CASTGTGGRAGQFF
TGTGCCAGCACCGGGACAGGGGGCCGAGCCGGGCAGTTCTTC
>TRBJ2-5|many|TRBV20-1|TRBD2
CSARDSTSGKETQYF
TGCAGTGCTAGAGATTCGACTAGCGGGAAAGAGACCCAGTACTTC
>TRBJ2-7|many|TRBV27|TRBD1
CASSPMGQPYPYEQYF
TGTGCCAGCAGTCCAATGGGACAGCCTTACCCCTACGAGCAGTACTTC
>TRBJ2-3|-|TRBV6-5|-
CASSYRGTSTDTQYF
TGTGCCAGCAGTTACCGCGGGACTAGCACAGATACGCAGTATTTT
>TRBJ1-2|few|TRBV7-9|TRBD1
CASSLTGQSYGYTF
TGTGCCAGCAGCTTAACGGGACAGAGCTATGGCTACACCTTC
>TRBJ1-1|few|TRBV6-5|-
CASSYGGGLEVTEAFF
TGTGCCAGCAGTTACGGGGGGGGGCTTGAGGTCACTGAAGCTTTCTTT
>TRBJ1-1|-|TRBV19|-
CASSMRASFRTEAFF
TGTGCCAGTAGTATGCGGGCCAGCTTTCGCACTGAAGCTTTCTTT
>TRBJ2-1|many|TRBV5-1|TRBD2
CASSLGPRGGSTNEQFF
TGCGCCAGCAGCTTGGGGCCACGGGGCGGGAGTACCAATGAGCAGTTCTTC
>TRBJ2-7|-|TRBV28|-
CASSLTGTPYEQYF
TGTGCCAGCAGTCTGACAGGGACTCCCTACGAGCAGTACTTC
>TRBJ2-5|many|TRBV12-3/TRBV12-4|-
CASSLGGVETQYF
TGTGCCAGTTCTCTGGGGGGAGTGGAGACCCAGTACTTC
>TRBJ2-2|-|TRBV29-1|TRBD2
CSAELAGDCEDTGELFF
TGCAGCGCCGAACTAGCGGGAGACTGTGAGGACACCGGGGAGCTGTTTTTT
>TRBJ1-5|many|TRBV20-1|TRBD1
CSASDRQDQPQHF
TGCAGTGCTTCGGACAGGCAGGATCAGCCCCAGCATTTT
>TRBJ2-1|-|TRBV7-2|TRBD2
CASSLKPGLAGGGVSGEQFF
TGTGCCAGCAGCCTCAAACCGGGACTAGCGGGCGGGGGGGTTTCAGGAGAGCAGTTCTTC
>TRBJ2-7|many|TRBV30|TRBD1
CAWSRAGGYYEQYF
TGTGCCTGGAGTCGCGCAGGGGGCTACTACGAGCAGTACTTC
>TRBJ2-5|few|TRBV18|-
CASSPDGGQETQYF
TGTGCCAGCTCACCAGATGGCGGACAAGAGACCCAGTACTTC
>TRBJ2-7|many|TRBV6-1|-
CASNSPGQTYEQYF
TGTGCCAGCAACTCCCCGGGACAAACCTACGAGCAGTACTTC
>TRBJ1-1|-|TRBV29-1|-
CSGGPTVNTEAFF
TGCAGCGGAGGACCGACGGTGAACACTGAAGCTTTCTTT
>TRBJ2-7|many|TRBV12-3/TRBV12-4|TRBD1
CASTGTGGLEQYF
TGTGCCAGCACCGGGACAGGGGGCCTAGAGCAGTACTTC
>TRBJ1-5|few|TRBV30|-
CTWDDSGHQPQHF
TGTACCTGGGACGACTCTGGCCATCAGCCCCAGCATTTT
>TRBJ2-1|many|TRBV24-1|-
CATRETGRGSEQFF
TGTGCCACCAGGGAGACAGGGCGGGGGAGTGAGCAGTTCTTC